This TCR beta chain derives from a study of molecular identifiers for immune sequencing clone quantification. This clonotype was recorded at least ten times. The target antigen is unknown. TCRdb redid the calling of the PCR reads with MiXCR, one entry per CDR3 protein. This repertoire shows about 320,000 distinct CDR3 sequences, about 21% found once; its top ten account for 0.81%. The CDR3 is 15 amino acids. In germline, CDR1 is SGHTA, CDR2 FQGNSA. V lost 2 bases, J lost 4 bases, and 13 bases lay in between. Study-level findings and limits: Among around 970,000 naive cells, spiked Jurkat TCR RNA from a single cell was reportedly detectable. Whereas clones above 20 RNA copies held under 1% of naive-cell molecules, they held over 97% of effector molecules.

Sample: naive CD8+ T cells from blood, with Jurkat cell RNA spiked in. The subset is: FACS-sorted CD8+CD4-CCR7+CD45RA+ naive T cells. The receptor comes from a human donor in good health. Some libraries in this study had Jurkat cell RNA spiked in. V gene TRBV7-2 combines with J gene TRBJ2-3; D might be TRBD2 (7 bases). CDR3: CASSLRGGRADTQYF. In nucleotides, the CDR3 is TGTGCCAGCAGCTTAAGGGGGGGCCGGGCAGATACGCAGTATTTT.